This T cell receptor beta chain comes out of a study of blood T cell repertoires in COVID-19. Study-level background: Material from acute and convalescent COVID-19 was sourced from the United States, Italy and Spain. The analysed material was cDNA or gDNA that came from T cells, B-cell-depleted T cells, or PBMCs.

The V gene lost 5 bases and the J gene lost 7 bases, with 15 bases spanning the gap. The CDR3 sequence is 14 residues long. The V gene's germline CDR1 is SEHNR and CDR2 FQNEAQ (reference sequence). The authors' processing: Amplified reference gene primers provided the basis for estimating nucleated cell counts. Only in-frame clones appear in the TCRdb table, and some are missing; sequencing was by immunoSEQ multiplex PCR. The V and J calls and clone size were taken over from that table, and D and trimming were inferred from the DNA. The table has about 48,000 clones, about four fifths seen once. V is TRBV7-9 and J is TRBJ1-3, with D possibly being TRBD1 (6 bases). The receptor comes from a middle-aged man with acute or convalescent COVID-19. The sequenced sample consisted of peripheral blood. The CDR3 sequence: CASSAGDRRNTIYF. CDR3 DNA sequence: TGTGCCAGCAGCGCAGGGGATAGGCGGAACACCATATATTTT.